A single sample is the source of the 32 T cell receptor beta chains below, sequenced in a study of T cell responses to AZD1222 COVID-19 vaccine. Profiling relied on immunoSEQ multiplex PCR, and the TCRdb table lists in-frame clones only, not all of them. The table includes tens of thousands of clones, around three quarters detected once. The sample was peripheral blood, taken 28 days after the second AZD1222 dose. Receptor source: an adult who received the AZD1222 COVID-19 vaccine.

J is TRBJ1-6 and V is TRBV19; 11 bases fit TRBD1. J gave up 10 bases and V 10 bases, and 12 bases lay outside the gene matches. This CDR3 spans 15 amino acids. In germline, CDR1 is LNHDA, CDR2 SQIVND (reference sequence). The CDR3 reads CATSSGTGGSSPLHF. The DNA of the CDR3 is TGTGCCACTTCATCCGGGACAGGGGGTAGCTCACCCCTCCACTTT.

CDR3 DNA: TGTGCCATCAGTCGGGAGGAAGCGGGGTACAATGAGCAGTTCTTC. It yields the protein CAISREEAGYNEQFF. The chain uses TRBV10-3 and TRBJ2-1; TRBD2 matches at 7 bases. This CDR3 spans 15 amino acids. CDR1 ENHRY and CDR2 SYGVKD come from the germline V gene. V gave up 5 bases and J gave up 4 bases; unmatched junction bases: 8.

This chain uses TRBV18 with TRBJ1-6, with D possibly matching TRBD1 (5 bases). Germline lookup yields CDR1 KGHSH and CDR2 LQKENI. Trimming stripped 5 bases from V and 10 bases from J, with 18 bases between. CDR3 size: 15 residues. The DNA of the CDR3 is TGTGCCAGCTCATCGACGGGAGATGGGGGATCACCCCTCCACTTT. Amino acids: CASSSTGDGGSPLHF.

This clone came up once. J is TRBJ2-7 and V is TRBV5-1, with a tentative D call TRBD2 (5 bases). V was trimmed by 1 base and J by 9 bases, leaving 11 bases between them. The germline V gene has CDR1 SGHRS and CDR2 YFSETQ. The CDR3 is 12 residues long. The CDR3 region is CASSLSGVGQYF. The CDR3, as DNA: TGCGCCAGCAGCTTGTCCGGGGTCGGGCAGTACTTC.

The chain couples TRBV28 to TRBJ1-2; the D gene is possibly TRBD1 (6 bases). Trimming left V 3 bases short and J 8 bases short, with 10 bases between. This CDR3 region has 12 residues. Germline assignment: CDR1 MDHEN and CDR2 SYDVKM. CDR3 DNA sequence: TGTGCCAGCAGTTTTGGGGGCGGGGGCTACACCTTC. It encodes CASSFGGGGYTF.

This sequence joins TRBV15 and TRBJ1-5, with 7 positions matching TRBD1. CDR1 LNHNV and CDR2 YYDKDF come from the germline V gene (reference sequence). Trimming took 2 bases from V and 4 from J; bases not matched to a gene: 5. The CDR3 is made up of 15 amino acids. In nucleotides, the CDR3 is TGTGCCACCAGCAGACTGGGACAGTCGAATCAGCCCCAGCATTTT. Amino acid sequence: CATSRLGQSNQPQHF.

This rearrangement joins TRBV2 to TRBJ2-1, with 7 bases matching TRBD1. Unmatched junction bases numbered 6, after V lost 4 bases and J lost 0 bases. CDR1 is SNHLY, CDR2 FYNNEI, per germline. CDR3 length: 16 amino acids. This chain's CDR3 is CASSADRSSSYNEQFF. Written as DNA, the CDR3 is TGTGCCAGCAGTGCGGACAGGAGCAGCTCCTACAATGAGCAGTTCTTC.

V is TRBV4-2 and J is TRBJ2-1; TRBD1 matches at 9 bases. The ends lost 4 bases at V and 6 bases at J; junction bases unmatched: 7. The CDR3 has 15 residues. Germline CDR1 and CDR2: LGHNA and YNFKEQ. DNA for the CDR3: TGTGCCAGCAGCCCCCCGGGACAGGGAGGCAATGAGCAGTTCTTC. Its translation: CASSPPGQGGNEQFF.

The J gene is TRBJ2-7, the V gene TRBV6-1; 8 bases map to TRBD2. Germline V gene lookup returns CDR1 MNHNS and CDR2 SASEGT. The CDR3 length is 15 residues. Germline trimming cut 3 bases from V and 0 bases from J; bases unmatched to any gene: 4. The CDR3 nucleotides are TGTGCCAGCAGTGATGTTAGCGGGGTCTCCTACGAGCAGTACTTC. It yields the protein CASSDVSGVSYEQYF.

The chain couples TRBV6-1 to TRBJ1-5; perhaps TRBD1 as D (5 bases). CDR3 length: 11 amino acids. Trimming stripped 1 base from V and 11 bases from J, with 6 bases between. CDR1 and CDR2 from the germline V gene are MNHNS and SASEGT. CDR3 amino acids: CASSEVGAQHF. CDR3 DNA sequence: TGTGCCAGCAGTGAAGTGGGGGCCCAGCATTTT.

There are a few counts of this clone. The CDR3 DNA reads as TGTGCCAGCAGTTCGATACTTAATGGCTACACCTTC. Translated: CASSSILNGYTF. The chain uses TRBV28 and TRBJ1-2; D is unclear. V was cut by 4 bases and J by 6 bases, with 9 bases left in between. Germline CDR1 MDHEN, CDR2 SYDVKM. The CDR3 consists of 12 residues.

There are a few counts of this clone. The chain links TRBV29-1 to TRBJ2-2, with a tentative D call TRBD1 (6 bases). Germline-derived CDR1 and CDR2 are SQVTM and ANQGSEA. CDR3 length: 14 residues. V lost 6 bases, J lost 0 bases, and 11 bases lay in between. Here the CDR3 DNA reads TGCAGCGTGGCCGGGACATCGAACACCGGGGAGCTGTTTTTT. This translates into CSVAGTSNTGELFF.

The chain carries TRBV19 and TRBJ2-7; D might be TRBD1 or TRBD2, each matching 5 bases. Germline V lookup: CDR1 LNHDA, CDR2 SQIVND (reference sequence). V lost 4 bases, J lost 0 bases, and 10 bases lay in between. This CDR3 is 14 amino acids long. CDR3 in amino acids: CASSRGTGSYEQYF. Written as DNA, the CDR3 is TGTGCCAGTAGTAGAGGGACGGGCTCCTACGAGCAGTACTTC.

The chain uses TRBV4-3 and TRBJ1-1, with no clear D. Trimming shortened V by 4 bases and J by 2 bases, and 8 bases separated the two germline ends. The germline V gene has CDR1 LGHNA and CDR2 YSLEER. The CDR3 contains 13 residues. The CDR3: CASSRGVNTEAFF. CDR3 bases: TGCGCCAGCAGCCGCGGGGTCAACACTGAAGCTTTCTTT.

The chain combines TRBV29-1 with TRBJ2-5; 7 positions match TRBD1. Trimming cost V 4 bases and J 3 bases; bases outside gene matches: 5. Germline V gives CDR1 SQVTM, CDR2 ANQGSEA. The CDR3 totals 13 residues. CDR3 protein: CSVARGSEETQYF. The CDR3 DNA follows: TGCAGCGTTGCCAGGGGGTCGGAAGAGACCCAGTACTTC.

The V and J genes are TRBV5-1 and TRBJ2-5; 8 nucleotides match TRBD2. This CDR3 has 19 amino acids. Trimming removed 0 bases from V and 5 bases from J; junction bases left unmatched: 18. Looked up from germline, CDR1 is SGHRS and CDR2 is YFSETQ. Written as DNA, the CDR3 is TGCGCCAGCAGCTTGGCCCCCTTACTGACAGGTTCGGGAGGGGAGACCCAGTACTTC. Translation: CASSLAPLLTGSGGETQYF.

This clone was detected once. Germline is not matched at one junction end, which may reflect a read error. This chain connects TRBV28 to TRBJ2-1, with TRBD2 matching over 10 bases. Germline values: CDR1 MDHEN, CDR2 SYDVKM. This CDR3 is 18 amino acids long. CDR3 sequence: CASSLSPLAGDRYNEQFF. CDR3 DNA sequence: TGTGCCAGCAGCTTATCCCCCCTAGCGGGAGACAGGTACAATGAGCAGTTCTTC. Looking up the rest from reference TRBV28 and TRBJ2-1 gives the full variable domain: DVKVTQSSRYLVKRTGEKVFLECVQDMDHENMFWYRQDPGLGLRLIYFSYDVKMKEKGDIPEGYSVSREKKERFSLILESASTNQTSMYLCASSLSPLAGDRYNEQFFGPGTRLTVL.

This sequence joins TRBV27 and TRBJ1-6, with no clear D. Germline V CDR1 and CDR2: MNHEY, SMNVEV (reference sequence). The V and J ends lost 7 bases and 9 bases respectively, with 16 bases between them. The CDR3 has 14 amino acids. The CDR3: CASTFGEGVSPLHF. The CDR3 DNA sequence: TGTGCCAGCACCTTCGGGGAGGGAGTTTCACCCCTCCACTTT.

This chain uses TRBV28 with TRBJ1-6, with D possibly matching TRBD1 (6 bases). The CDR3 loop spans 14 amino acids. Germline V gene data show CDR1 as MDHEN and CDR2 as SYDVKM. The ends were cut back, 10 bases at V and 14 bases at J, with 24 bases in the middle. This CDR3 reads CAIPGDGRGSTLHF. CDR3 bases: TGTGCCATCCCAGGGGACGGGAGGGGATCGACCCTCCACTTT.

This clone was observed once. The chain combines TRBV7-9 with TRBJ2-1; D uncertain. Per germline, CDR1 SEHNR and CDR2 FQNEAQ (reference sequence). V shed 1 base and J shed 0 bases, with 1 base lying between them. The CDR3 is 13 residues long. The CDR3 loop reads CASSLGSYNEQFF. The CDR3 DNA reads as TGTGCCAGCAGCTTAGGCTCCTACAATGAGCAGTTCTTC.

This clone came up a few times. The V and J genes are TRBV3-1 (or the pseudogene TRBV3-2) and TRBJ1-1, with a weak D call TRBD1 (5 bases). The CDR3 sequence is 14 residues long. Trimming left V 1 base short and J 3 bases short, with 9 bases between. Per the germline V gene, CDR1 is LGHDT and CDR2 is YNNKEL (reference sequence). In DNA form, the CDR3 reads TGTGCCAGCAGCCAAGCCGGGGGTGACACTGAAGCTTTCTTT. Translating it yields CASSQAGGDTEAFF.

The V call is TRBV29-1, the J call TRBJ2-2, with 8 bases lining up with TRBD2. Losses at the gene ends were 5 bases for V and 1 base for J; bases not matched to a gene: 6. Germline V CDR1 and CDR2: SQVTM, ANQGSEA. This CDR3 is 15 amino acids long. The CDR3 bases are TGCAGCGTTCCAGCGGGGGACCGGAACACCGGGGAGCTGTTTTTT. Protein sequence: CSVPAGDRNTGELFF.

The rearrangement links TRBV7-6 to TRBJ1-1; no reliable D call. The CDR3 has 13 residues. Germline V gene lookup returns CDR1 SGHVS and CDR2 FNYEAQ. Trimming cost V 4 bases and J 4 bases, with 10 bases left between them. The CDR3: CASSSGKGTEAFF. The CDR3 nucleotides are TGTGCCAGCAGCTCCGGGAAGGGCACTGAAGCTTTCTTT.

This clone appeared a single time. The rearrangement links TRBV6-5 to TRBJ2-3; D remains unclear. This CDR3 is 13 amino acids long. V was cut by 6 bases and J by 4 bases, with 11 bases left in between. Germline V CDR1 and CDR2: MNHEY, SVGAGI. Written as DNA, the CDR3 is TGTGCCAGCAGCCAACTATTAGCAGATACGCAGTATTTT. Translating gives CASSQLLADTQYF.

V gene TRBV18 combines with J gene TRBJ1-5, with D perhaps matching TRBD1 (5 bases). Between the trimmed V and J ends, which lost 3 bases and 1 base, there was a span of 7 bases. Germline lookup yields CDR1 KGHSH and CDR2 LQKENI. This CDR3 contains 14 residues. Here the CDR3 reads CASSPGRSNQPQHF. Written as DNA, the CDR3 is TGTGCCAGCTCACCGGGACGAAGCAATCAGCCCCAGCATTTT.

The chain couples TRBV5-6 to TRBJ2-2; D possibly corresponds to TRBD2 (6 bases). V lost 7 bases and J 1 base, leaving 14 bases between the germline ends. In germline, CDR1 is SGHDT, CDR2 YYEEEE. This CDR3 is 15 amino acids long. The CDR3 nucleotides read TGTGCCAGCGGACTTTGGGGAGGGAACACCGGGGAGCTGTTTTTT. Its protein product is CASGLWGGNTGELFF.

The chain carries TRBV18 and TRBJ1-6; 9 nucleotides align to TRBD1. The CDR3 totals 16 residues. In germline, CDR1 is KGHSH, CDR2 LQKENI. V was pared by 0 bases and J by 8 bases, with 5 bases of the junction left unmatched. The CDR3 DNA reads TGTGCCAGCTCACCACCCGGGACAGGGTTGGATTCACCCCTCCACTTT. It codes for CASSPPGTGLDSPLHF.

V gene TRBV25-1 combines with J gene TRBJ2-5; weak D call: TRBD2 (5 bases). The length of the CDR3 is 12 residues. The V end lost 11 bases, the J end lost 7 bases, and 17 bases lay between the germline ends. The germline V gene encodes CDR1 MGHDK and CDR2 SYGVNS. The CDR3 spells CACERTAGTQYF. The CDR3 DNA reads as TGTGCCTGCGAAAGGACTGCGGGGACCCAGTACTTC. The full variable domain, its missing parts supplied by reference TRBV25-1 and TRBJ2-5, is EADIYQTPRYLVIGTGKKITLECSQTMGHDKMYWYQQDPGMELHLIHYSYGVNSTEKGDLSSESTVSRIRTEHFPLTLESARPSHTSQYLCACERTAGTQYFGPGTRLLVL.

The chain combines TRBV5-1 with TRBJ2-2, with 10 bases that match TRBD1. J was trimmed by 3 bases and V by 4 bases; bases with no gene match: 6. The length of the CDR3 is 16 residues. CDR1 is SGHRS, CDR2 YFSETQ, per germline. The CDR3: CASSRSGTGDTGELFF. The CDR3 DNA follows: TGCGCCAGCAGCAGATCCGGGACAGGGGACACCGGGGAGCTGTTTTTT.

The rearrangement links TRBV27 to TRBJ2-7; D uncertain. Per germline, CDR1 MNHEY and CDR2 SMNVEV (reference sequence). The V end was cut by 3 bases, the J end by 2 bases, with 23 bases between. The CDR3 length is 18 residues. In DNA, the CDR3 is TGTGCCAGCAGTTTTCGCCCCCGTGGTCGGCAAAGACCCTACGAGCAGTACTTC. Its protein product is CASSFRPRGRQRPYEQYF.

The J gene is TRBJ2-1, the V gene TRBV21-1; the table's D gene call, TRBD1, was not cross checked with the DNA. TRBV21-1 is flagged as a pseudogene. CDR3 size: 17 residues. This CDR3 reads CASSTSTGGLGHNEQFF. The CDR3 nucleotides read TGTGCCAGCAGCACCTCGACAGGGGGCCTTGGGCACAATGAGCAGTTCTTC.

The rearrangement links TRBV14 to TRBJ2-7; the D call may be TRBD1 or TRBD2 (5 bases each). Deletions cut 3 bases from V and 4 bases from J, with 16 bases between. Germline V gives CDR1 SGHDN, CDR2 FVKESK. The CDR3 runs to 15 residues. CDR3 residues: CASSHKRGMDYEQYF. Here the CDR3 DNA reads TGTGCCAGCAGCCACAAGAGGGGTATGGATTACGAGCAGTACTTC.